The subject of this entry is one T cell receptor (beta chain). Its target is not known. Clones were read by immunoSEQ multiplex PCR, and TCRdb kept only the in-frame ones, dropping some. The table includes roughly 2.1 million clones, approximately 94% detected once. CD45RO-negative cells were positively selected for CCR7, leaving out terminally differentiated effector memory CD45RA+ cells. These data come from a study of shared clonotypes between healthy human individuals. Whole-study findings and limits: With four donors compared, approximately 5.5% of naive CD4 clonotypes were shared.

CDR1 MDHEN and CDR2 SYDVKM come from the germline V gene. Germline trimming cut 5 bases from V and 5 bases from J; bases unmatched to any gene: 11. The CDR3 runs to 15 residues. The sequence was obtained from a young man in good health. Some clones in this sample may be carry-over from other donors' samples. Sequenced input: naive CD8+ T cells from PBMCs. The V and J genes are TRBV28 and TRBJ1-2, with TRBD1 matching 7 bases. CDR3: CASSLQSQGTYGYTF. The DNA for the CDR3 is TGTGCCAGCAGTCTACAATCACAGGGGACATATGGCTACACCTTC.